This T cell receptor beta chain was identified during a study of T cell changes during pregnancy in multiple sclerosis. In germline, CDR1 is SGDLS, CDR2 YYNGEE. The V segment lost 5 bases and the J segment 4 bases; nucleotides outside the gene matches: 22. The CDR3 is 22 amino acids. Here immunoSEQ multiplex PCR was the method, and the copy in TCRdb shows in-frame clones only, minus some. The profile shows 80,000 to 130,000 clones, approximately 92% of them singletons. The chain carries TRBV9 and TRBJ2-3; 16 bases line up with TRBD2. Sequenced here: peripheral blood, sampled in the second trimester of pregnancy. The TCR sequence derives from a female donor with multiple sclerosis, enrolled in a pregnancy study. CDR3 nucleotide sequence: TGTGCCAGCAGTCCATTGGGGGGACTAGCGGGAGGGTGGCGGGGGTCGGCAGATACGCAGTATTTT. This translates into CASSPLGGLAGGWRGSADTQYF.